The sequence of this TCR beta chain was determined in a study of OX40 agonist ivuxolimab in advanced cancers. After removal of 4 bases from V and 7 bases from J, the junction contained 8 bases not matched to a gene. The CDR3 has 14 residues. CDR1 and CDR2 from the germline V gene are SGDLS and YYNGEE. The table came from immunoSEQ multiplex PCR; TCRdb's copy has only in-frame clones and leaves some out. Among over 25,000 clones listed, 74% were seen once. The chain links TRBV9 to TRBJ2-1; 7 bases are shared with TRBD1. The receptor's source is an adult with an advanced solid tumor such as melanoma, head and neck, liver or kidney cancer. The material sequenced was CD4+ or CD8+ T cells sorted from blood, taken in a trial of the OX40 agonist ivuxolimab. CDR3 nucleotides: TGTGCCAGCAGCCCAGGGGGTCTGGTGAATGAGCAGTTCTTC. Its protein is CASSPGGLVNEQFF.